This section outlines one T cell receptor beta chain sequence together with its context. Its specificity is not known. Germline loops: CDR1 LNHNV, CDR2 YYDKDF (reference sequence). The V and J ends lost 4 bases and 6 bases respectively, with 16 bases between them. There are 14 residues in the CDR3. The entry originates in a study of T cell responses to AZD1222 COVID-19 vaccine. Study results and caveats: Researchers report vaccine-associated CD4 TCRs spanning spike, with dominance at 160-218 and 743-854. Most donors were white British and more were female, and clonal diversity was possibly underestimated.

Assay used: immunoSEQ multiplex PCR; TCRdb lists only in-frame clones, some missing. This table has 72,000 or so clones, 75% to 90% appearing once. The sample in question was peripheral blood, obtained on day 0 of AZD1222 vaccination. The TCR originated in an adult in good health. The V call is TRBV15, the J call TRBJ2-7; possibly TRBD1 for D (6 bases). This CDR3 is CATSTLGGGREQYF. In DNA form, the CDR3 reads TGTGCCACCAGCACCCTAGGGGGTGGGCGCGAGCAGTACTTC.